This is a list of T cell receptor beta chains from one sample in a study of Ad26.COV2.S vaccination and SARS-CoV-2 variants. Generated by immunoSEQ multiplex PCR, the TCRdb table keeps only in-frame clones and is missing some. This sample has more than 300,000 clones; roughly nine tenths occur once, and the top ten carry 5.5% to 7%. Material: peripheral blood, obtained in a trial of Ad26.COV2.S vaccine versus placebo. All receptors derive from a person aged 18-60 years who received the Ad26.COV2.S COVID-19 vaccine or a placebo. CDR3s include the opening cysteine and the closing phenylalanine or tryptophan. A D gene is named only where the DNA matches it firmly. Clone size is given for some rows only: seen once, a few or many times, or a class if the clone is expanded.

TRBV7-8	once	TRBD2	TRBJ2-1	CASSYRTSGREWVFF	TGTGCCAGCAGCTACCGGACTAGCGGGAGGGAATGGGTGTTCTTC
TRBV5-4	-	TRBD1	TRBJ1-5	CASSSGQGLGQPQHF	TGTGCCAGCAGCTCGGGACAGGGGCTCGGTCAGCCCCAGCATTTT
TRBV28	-	-	TRBJ1-5	CASSKPGPGNQPQHF	TGTGCCAGCAGTAAACCGGGACCTGGAAATCAGCCCCAGCATTTT
TRBV27	-	-	TRBJ2-2	CASSVRGRQRNPGELFF	TGTGCCAGCAGTGTTCGAGGTAGACAAAGGAACCCCGGGGAGCTGTTTTTT
TRBV6-2/TRBV6-3	-	-	TRBJ2-5	CASSRAGETQYF	TGTGCCAGCAGCCGGGCGGGGGAGACCCAGTACTTC
TRBV6-6	-	-	TRBJ1-3	CASSYSETGNTIYF	TGTGCCAGCAGTTACTCTGAGACGGGAAACACCATATATTTT
TRBV30	few	TRBD1	TRBJ1-5	CAWSPQLGTGGNQPQHF	TGTGCCTGGAGTCCCCAATTAGGGACAGGGGGCAATCAGCCCCAGCATTTT
TRBV27	-	TRBD1	TRBJ1-4	CASSRGQGYEKLFF	TGTGCCAGCAGCCGGGGACAGGGGTATGAAAAACTGTTTTTT
TRBV7-8	once	TRBD1	TRBJ1-1	CASITGTVNTEAFF	TGTGCCAGCATCACCGGGACAGTTAACACTGAAGCTTTCTTT
TRBV19	-	TRBD1	TRBJ1-2	CASSIDPDTIQGDGYTF	TGTGCCAGTAGTATAGATCCGGATACCATACAGGGGGATGGCTACACCTTC
TRBV5-6	-	-	TRBJ1-4	CASSLGLGEKLFF	TGTGCCAGCAGCTTGGGACTAGGGGAAAAACTGTTTTTT
TRBV5-1	-	-	TRBJ1-2	CASSGQNPGGYTF	TGCGCCAGCAGCGGGCAAAATCCGGGAGGCTACACCTTC
TRBV19	-	TRBD1	TRBJ2-7	CASSISGQAYEQYF	TGTGCCAGTAGTATTTCCGGACAGGCCTACGAGCAGTACTTC
TRBV9	-	TRBD1	TRBJ1-3	CASSPDRAGNTIYF	TGTGCCAGCAGCCCCGACAGGGCTGGAAACACCATATATTTT
TRBV24-1	-	TRBD2	TRBJ2-1	CATSDSGGQNEQFF	TGTGCCACCAGTGATTCGGGGGGGCAGAATGAGCAGTTCTTC
TRBV7-9	-	TRBD1	TRBJ2-7	CASSRGQVYEQYF	TGTGCCAGCAGCCGGGGACAGGTCTACGAGCAGTACTTC
TRBV5-1	-	-	TRBJ2-7	CASSLGQQPSYEQYF	TGCGCCAGCAGCTTAGGTCAACAACCTTCCTACGAGCAGTACTTC
TRBV2	-	-	TRBJ2-7	CASRQYEQYF	TGTGCCAGCAGGCAATACGAGCAGTACTTC
TRBV6-2/TRBV6-3	-	-	TRBJ2-7	CASSYLINYEQYF	TGTGCCAGCAGTTACCTCATAAACTACGAGCAGTACTTC
TRBV6-5	-	-	TRBJ2-7	CASSSRLGEQYF	TGTGCCAGCAGTTCGAGACTTGGGGAGCAGTACTTC
TRBV4-2	-	TRBD2	TRBJ2-1	CASSQPYGGANEQFF	TGTGCCAGCAGCCAACCGTACGGGGGGGCTAATGAGCAGTTCTTC
TRBV6-1	-	-	TRBJ1-5	CASSEAGGERQPQHF	TGTGCCAGCAGTGAAGCGGGAGGGGAGAGACAGCCCCAGCATTTT
TRBV10-3	once	-	TRBJ2-4	CATTGAKNIQYF	TGTGCCACGACAGGAGCCAAAAACATTCAGTACTTC
TRBV5-5	-	-	TRBJ1-6	CASSLAGADSPLHF	TGTGCCAGCAGCTTGGCCGGGGCCGATTCACCCCTCCACTTT
TRBV6-2/TRBV6-3	-	-	TRBJ1-1	CASSLGALNTEAFF	TGTGCCAGCAGCTTAGGGGCTTTGAACACTGAAGCTTTCTTT
TRBV6-1	few	-	TRBJ1-5	CASSERGGGSSNQPQHF	TGTGCCAGCAGTGAAAGAGGTGGGGGCTCGAGCAATCAGCCCCAGCATTTT
TRBV12-5	-	-	TRBJ2-5	CASSGLAETQYF	TGTGCTAGCTCAGGGTTAGCAGAGACCCAGTACTTC
TRBV3-1/TRBV3-2	-	TRBD1	TRBJ2-2	CASSQDMRTGNTGELFF	TGTGCCAGCAGCCAAGATATGAGGACAGGGAACACCGGGGAGCTGTTTTTT
TRBV7-2	-	-	TRBJ2-1	CASSLASGTYNEQFF	TGTGCCAGCAGCTTAGCTAGCGGAACATACAATGAGCAGTTCTTC
TRBV2	-	-	TRBJ2-5	CASQRGLAETQYF	TGTGCCAGCCAAAGGGGACTGGCAGAGACCCAGTACTTC
TRBV10-3	-	TRBD1	TRBJ2-7	CAISPGDRGNEQYF	TGTGCCATCAGTCCAGGGGACAGGGGCAACGAGCAGTACTTC
TRBV24-1	-	-	TRBJ2-7	CATSDSRADYEQYF	TGTGCCACCAGTGATTCCAGGGCGGATTACGAGCAGTACTTC
TRBV2	-	TRBD1	TRBJ2-3	CASRPGQARGTDTQYF	TGTGCCAGCAGACCCGGACAGGCCAGGGGCACAGATACGCAGTATTTT
TRBV29-1	-	-	TRBJ1-1	CSVDLLAKPTEAFF	TGCAGCGTTGATTTACTCGCTAAACCCACTGAAGCTTTCTTT
TRBV7-3	-	TRBD2	TRBJ2-1	CASSLTGSGRGEGEQFF	TGTGCCAGCAGCTTAACGGGTAGCGGGAGAGGAGAGGGTGAGCAGTTCTTC
TRBV5-6	-	-	TRBJ2-7	CASSFGSGAYEQYF	TGTGCCAGCAGCTTTGGGTCGGGTGCGTACGAGCAGTACTTC
TRBV6-5	-	TRBD2	TRBJ2-7	CASSALAGGSYEQYF	TGTGCCAGCAGCGCTTTAGCGGGGGGTTCCTACGAGCAGTACTTC
TRBV27	-	-	TRBJ1-1	CASSKGPQAVDTEAFF	TGTGCCAGCAGCAAGGGGCCTCAGGCTGTGGACACTGAAGCTTTCTTT
TRBV9	-	TRBD1	TRBJ1-6	CASSVRDSLSSYNSPLHF	TGTGCCAGCAGCGTACGGGACAGCCTGAGCTCCTATAATTCACCCCTCCACTTT
TRBV2	-	TRBD1	TRBJ1-4	CASSEYSRGQANEKLFF	TGTGCCAGCAGTGAATATTCCAGGGGGCAGGCTAATGAAAAACTGTTTTTT
TRBV5-1	once	-	TRBJ2-2	CASGTGLNTGELFF	TGCGCCAGCGGGACGGGACTTAACACCGGGGAGCTGTTTTTT
TRBV10-3	once	TRBD2	TRBJ2-1	CAISRTSLAYNEQFF	TGTGCCATCAGCCGGACTAGTTTGGCCTACAATGAGCAGTTCTTC
TRBV7-2	few	-	TRBJ1-2	CASSLAFFTRIQGKSYGYTF	TGTGCCAGCAGCTTAGCTTTTTTTACACGAATTCAGGGGAAGTCCTATGGCTACACCTTC
TRBV6-5	-	TRBD1	TRBJ1-2	CASSYSKPTGRYGYTF	TGTGCCAGCAGTTACTCGAAGCCGACAGGGCGCTATGGCTACACCTTC
TRBV30	once	-	TRBJ2-7	CALSTASYEQYF	TGTGCCTTATCGACAGCATCCTACGAGCAGTACTTC
TRBV7-6	-	-	TRBJ2-5	CASSLAVETQYF	TGTGCCAGCAGCTTAGCGGTGGAGACCCAGTACTTC
TRBV25-1	-	-	TRBJ2-7	CASRETSSYEQYF	TGTGCCAGCAGGGAGACAAGTTCCTACGAGCAGTACTTC
TRBV6-5	-	-	TRBJ1-3	CASEPAGTGNTIYF	TGTGCCAGCGAGCCCGCAGGGACTGGAAACACCATATATTTT
TRBV4-3	-	-	TRBJ1-2	CASLPGKILYGYTF	TGCGCCAGCCTCCCGGGGAAAATCCTCTATGGCTACACCTTC
TRBV2	-	-	TRBJ1-1	CASSELTHTEAFF	TGTGCCAGCAGTGAACTAACCCACACTGAAGCTTTCTTT
TRBV7-3	few	-	TRBJ2-1	CASSPGQASYNEQFF	TGTGCCAGCAGCCCAGGACAAGCTTCCTACAATGAGCAGTTCTTC
TRBV11-1	-	TRBD1	TRBJ2-7	CASSFFSGQGANEQYF	TGTGCCAGCAGCTTTTTTTCGGGACAGGGAGCTAACGAGCAGTACTTC
TRBV18	-	-	TRBJ1-5	CASSPQGDNQPQHF	TGTGCCAGCTCACCGCAGGGCGATAATCAGCCCCAGCATTTT